One sample yielded the 15 T cell receptor beta chains listed below, sequenced in a study of CD8 T cells in ankylosing spondylitis. TCRdb reanalysed the 5' RACE reads using MiXCR and keeps one entry per CDR3 protein. The repertoire includes around 230,000 distinct CDR3 sequences, around 7.8% of them detected once, and 6.5% to 7% sits in the top ten. Sequencing was carried out using blood, either unsorted or a sorted T cell fraction (not recorded which). These receptors were collected from a male donor with ankylosing spondylitis or in good health (not recorded which).

The CDR3 loop reads CASSSGLVLDYEQYF. CDR3 sequence (DNA): TGTGCCAGCAGCTCTGGACTCGTCCTTGACTACGAGCAGTACTTC. The V gene is TRBV7-9, the J gene TRBJ2-7, with D possibly being TRBD2 (5 bases). Trimming removed 4 bases at V and 3 bases at J, with 16 bases between. CDR3 length: 15 amino acids. Looked up from germline, CDR1 is SEHNR and CDR2 is FQNEAQ (reference sequence). Full variable domain (rest looked up from reference TRBV7-9 and TRBJ2-7): DTGVSQNPRHKITKRGQNVTFRCDPISEHNRLYWYRQTLGQGPEFLTYFQNEAQLEKSRLLSDRFSAERPKGSFSTLEIQRTEQGDSAMYLCASSSGLVLDYEQYFGPGTRLTVT.

This clonotype was seen many times. This rearrangement joins TRBV19 to TRBJ1-6; D is undetermined. Germline-derived CDR1 and CDR2 are LNHDA and SQIVND (reference sequence). The CDR3 extends over 15 amino acids. V lost 4 bases and J lost 5, with 12 bases in between. The CDR3 DNA sequence: TGTGCCAGTAGTAGTCGGGCCGTGGATAATTCACCCCTCCACTTT. Protein product: CASSSRAVDNSPLHF.

This clonotype was counted a few times. The CDR3 loop reads CSARKLAGHTDTQYF. CDR3 DNA sequence: TGCAGTGCTAGGAAACTAGCGGGCCACACAGATACGCAGTATTTT. The chain employs TRBV20-1 and TRBJ2-3; 9 nucleotides match TRBD2. V lost 3 bases, J lost 2 bases, and 6 bases stayed unmatched. The CDR3 is made up of 15 amino acids. Germline V gives CDR1 DFQATT, CDR2 SNEGSKA (reference sequence).

This clonotype was observed once. The junction and the germline gene differ at one end; a read error may be behind it. The genes are TRBV7-3 and TRBJ1-1; TRBD1 matches 8 bases. In germline, CDR1 is SGHTA, CDR2 FQGTGA. This CDR3 has 15 residues. The CDR3 DNA sequence: TGTGCCTGCAGCTTATATTTTGGACAGGGAGCTGAAGCTTTCTTT. This encodes CACSLYFGQGAEAFF.

In this sample, this clonotype turned up many times. V usage is TRBV12-3 or TRBV12-4 and J usage is TRBJ2-5; D call uncertain. The length of the CDR3 is 14 residues. The ends were cut back, 2 bases at V and 6 bases at J, with 13 bases in the middle. The DNA for the CDR3 is TGTGCCAGCAGTTTATCGAGTCAACGGAAGACCCAGTACTTC. Amino acids: CASSLSSQRKTQYF.

This clonotype was observed many times. V is TRBV21-1 and J is TRBJ2-1; TRBD1, the table's D call, lacks a check against the DNA. TRBV21-1 is reported as a pseudogene. The length of the CDR3 is 18 residues. CDR3 DNA: TGTGCCAGCAGCAAACGGGGGGCGCCGGGAGTATGTTACAATGAGCAGTTCTTC. As protein: CASSKRGAPGVCYNEQFF.

This clonotype has a count of ten or more. V gene TRBV12-3 or TRBV12-4 combines with J gene TRBJ2-3; D is unresolved. The CDR3 covers 12 residues. V gave up 3 bases and J gave up 4 bases, with 5 bases separating them. CDR3 in amino acids: CASSFGPDTQYF. Written as DNA, the CDR3 is TGTGCCAGCAGTTTTGGGCCAGATACGCAGTATTTT.

This clonotype has a count of ten or more. The chain is built from TRBV12-3 or TRBV12-4 and TRBJ1-2; D is possibly TRBD1 (5 bases). CDR3 length: 15 amino acids. The V end was cut by 1 base, the J end by 4 bases, with 13 bases between. The CDR3 spells CASSLVGGRSYGYTF. For the CDR3, the DNA is TGTGCCAGCAGTTTAGTTGGGGGAAGATCCTATGGCTACACCTTC.

This clonotype was counted ten times or more. This chain links TRBV20-1 with TRBJ2-3; D might be TRBD2 (5 bases). The length of the CDR3 is 11 residues. The V gene lost 5 bases and the J gene lost 5 bases, with 8 bases spanning the gap. Germline V gene sequence: CDR1 DFQATT, CDR2 SNEGSKA (reference sequence). CDR3 residues: CSAPRGDTQYF. CDR3 coding DNA: TGCAGTGCTCCCCGGGGAGATACGCAGTATTTT.

The chain uses TRBV4-2 and TRBJ2-7; 12 nucleotides agree with TRBD2. The CDR3 is 15 amino acids. Germline CDR1 LGHNA, CDR2 YNFKEQ. Germline trimming cut 4 bases from V and 3 bases from J; bases unmatched to any gene: 4. DNA of the CDR3: TGTGCCAGCAGCCCACGGACTAGCGGGATCTACGAGCAGTACTTC. It yields the protein CASSPRTSGIYEQYF.

This clonotype was recorded many times. The chain uses TRBV5-1 and TRBJ2-2, with a weak D call TRBD2 (6 bases). The CDR3 is made up of 17 amino acids. The V gene's germline CDR1 is SGHRS and CDR2 YFSETQ. Trimming shortened V by 0 bases and J by 2 bases, and 14 bases separated the two germline ends. CDR3 nucleotide sequence: TGCGCCAGCAGCTTGGAAGGCGGGGCGCGTAACACCGGGGAGCTGTTTTTT. Amino acids: CASSLEGGARNTGELFF. The full variable domain, rest sourced from reference TRBV5-1 and TRBJ2-2, is KAGVTQTPRYLIKTRGQQVTLSCSPISGHRSVSWYQQTPGQGLQFLFEYFSETQRNKGNFPGRFSGRQFSNSRSEMNVSTLELGDSALYLCASSLEGGARNTGELFFGEGSRLTVL.

There are many counts of this clonotype. The chain uses TRBV19 and TRBJ2-1, with D unresolved. The germline CDR1 and CDR2 sequences are LNHDA and SQIVND (reference sequence). The CDR3 spans 10 residues. CDR3 in amino acids: CATGYNEQFF. The CDR3 region has the DNA TGTGCTACCGGCTACAATGAGCAGTTCTTC.

The table lists this clonotype with many counts. The chain recombines TRBV20-1 with TRBJ2-1; 8 bases map to TRBD2. This CDR3 has 16 residues. The V gene end was trimmed by 3 bases and the J gene end by 6 bases; junction bases not matched to a gene: 13. The V gene's germline CDR1 is DFQATT and CDR2 SNEGSKA (reference sequence). CDR3: CSARPLGTSRVNEQFF. As DNA, the CDR3 is TGCAGTGCTAGGCCGCTCGGGACTAGTCGGGTCAATGAGCAGTTCTTC.

This clonotype has more than one count but fewer than ten. This chain links TRBV4-3 with TRBJ2-7; 9 bases map to TRBD2. V lost 0 bases, J lost 3 bases, and 6 bases stayed unmatched. CDR3 length equals 16 residues. Germline assignment: CDR1 LGHNA and CDR2 YSLEER. Written as DNA, the CDR3 is TGCGCCAGCAGCCAAGAACGCGGTAGCGGGGGCTACGAGCAGTACTTC. This gives the protein CASSQERGSGGYEQYF.

This clonotype was seen ten or more times. The chain joins TRBV20-1 to TRBJ1-1, with D hard to call. CDR3 length: 13 amino acids. Deletions cut 5 bases from V and 5 bases from J, with 15 bases between. Germline V gene data show CDR1 as DFQATT and CDR2 as SNEGSKA (reference sequence). CDR3: CSAWDEGGTEAFF. Here the CDR3 DNA reads TGCAGTGCTTGGGATGAGGGAGGAACTGAAGCTTTCTTT.